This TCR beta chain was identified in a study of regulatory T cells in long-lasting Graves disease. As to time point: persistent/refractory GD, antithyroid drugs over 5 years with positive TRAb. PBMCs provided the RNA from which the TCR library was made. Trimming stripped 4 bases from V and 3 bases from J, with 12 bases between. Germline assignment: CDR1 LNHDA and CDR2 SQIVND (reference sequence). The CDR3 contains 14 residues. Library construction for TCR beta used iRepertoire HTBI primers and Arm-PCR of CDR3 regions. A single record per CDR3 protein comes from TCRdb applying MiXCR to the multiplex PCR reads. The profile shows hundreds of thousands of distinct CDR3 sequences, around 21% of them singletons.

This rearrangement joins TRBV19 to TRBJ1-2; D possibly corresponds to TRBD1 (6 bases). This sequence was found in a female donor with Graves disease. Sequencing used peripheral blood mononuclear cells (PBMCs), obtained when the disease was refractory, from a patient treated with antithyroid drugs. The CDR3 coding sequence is TGTGCCAGTAGTACACTGGACAGCTACTATGGCTACACCTTC. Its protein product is CASSTLDSYYGYTF.